The sequence of this TCR beta chain was determined in a study of T cells in localized non-small cell lung cancer. The study's findings and limits: Adjacent lung held a median 57 of the top 100 tumor clones. Increased T cell density in blood showed an association with longer overall survival. Because only a single region of the tumor was sequenced, heterogeneity remains possible.

The assay was immunoSEQ multiplex PCR, and TCRdb's table has in-frame clones only and misses some. This sample yields some 15,000 clones, of which 90% are seen a single time; roughly 1.2% belongs to the top ten. Regarding this clone: Its specificity is not known.

The germline V gene encodes CDR1 MNHEY and CDR2 SVGAGI. The CDR3 is made up of 14 amino acids. V lost 5 bases and J lost 5, with 15 bases in between. The sample here was peripheral blood mononuclear cells, taken before any cancer treatment. The gene calls are TRBV6-5 and TRBJ2-5; D is perhaps TRBD2 (6 bases). This TCR derives from a woman aged 40 to 75 with stage III lung adenocarcinoma. In DNA form, the CDR3 reads TGTGCCAGCAGTCTATCTCACGGGGGTGAGACCCAGTACTTC. This sequence encodes CASSLSHGGETQYF.